The rows below give T cell receptor beta chains drawn from one sample of a study of cytomegalovirus exposure and HLA in healthy donors. The repertoire was sequenced with immunoSEQ multiplex PCR; TCRdb's copy has only in-frame clones and lacks some. The sample contains 150,000 or so clones, 79% of which appear only once. The sequenced sample consisted of PBMCs. The receptors come from a man aged 30-40 years in good health and CMV-seropositive. CDR3s include the opening cysteine and the closing phenylalanine or tryptophan. A D gene is named only where the DNA matches it firmly. Clone size is given for some rows only: seen once, a few or many times, or a class if the clone is expanded.

d_gene	abundance	v_gene	j_gene	CDR3nt	CDR3aa
-	-	TRBV7-2	TRBJ1-1	TGTGCCAGCAGCCCCCGGGGACTGGGAACGACTGAAGCTTTCTTT	CASSPRGLGTTEAFF
TRBD1	once	TRBV27	TRBJ2-7	TGTGCCAGCAGTCTCTCCGGGACAGGGCACGAGCAGTACTTC	CASSLSGTGHEQYF
TRBD1	-	TRBV4-2	TRBJ2-1	TGTGCCAGCAGCCAAGAAGTAGGGACAGCTTACAATGAGCAGTTCTTC	CASSQEVGTAYNEQFF
TRBD1	-	TRBV5-1	TRBJ2-3	TGCGCCAGCAGCTTGACCCGGGACAGGAGCACAGATACGCAGTATTTT	CASSLTRDRSTDTQYF
TRBD1	-	TRBV5-4	TRBJ1-5	TGTGCCAGCAGCCTGGGGGGACAGAATAGCAATCAGCCCCAGCATTTT	CASSLGGQNSNQPQHF
-	-	TRBV30	TRBJ2-7	TGTGCCTGGAGCGGCGACAGTCGCGAGCAGTACTTC	CAWSGDSREQYF
-	-	TRBV7-9	TRBJ2-2	TGTGCCAGCAGCCCACGGGGGGGACAGAGAACCGGGGAGCTGTTTTTT	CASSPRGGQRTGELFF
-	-	TRBV10-3	TRBJ1-1	TGTGCCATCAGTGGGGGAGGGGGGATCAACACTGAAGCTTTCTTT	CAISGGGGINTEAFF
TRBD1	-	TRBV19	TRBJ1-5	TGTGCCAGAAGGTTACACAGGGGCCCAATCAATCAGCCCCAGCATTTT	CARRLHRGPINQPQHF
-	-	TRBV14	TRBJ1-1	TGTGCCAGCAGCTTCGACAGACACACTGAAGCTTTCTTT	CASSFDRHTEAFF
-	-	TRBV7-3	TRBJ1-2	TGTGCCAGACTCGGGAAGCCTAAATATGGCTACACCTTC	CARLGKPKYGYTF
-	-	TRBV30	TRBJ1-1	TGTGCCTGGAGTCGGGGAGGGACTGAAGCTTTCTTT	CAWSRGGTEAFF
-	-	TRBV18	TRBJ2-7	TGTGCCAGCTCACCCGGGGAAGGAGCCTACGAGCAGTACTTC	CASSPGEGAYEQYF
-	few	TRBV7-2	TRBJ2-5	TGTGCCAGCAGCTTAATGGGCTCACAACGAGAGACCCAGTACTTC	CASSLMGSQRETQYF
TRBD2	-	TRBV6-5	TRBJ2-7	TGTGCCAGCAGTGCACAGCCTAGCGGATCCTACGAGCAGTACTTC	CASSAQPSGSYEQYF
TRBD2	-	TRBV18	TRBJ2-5	TGTGCCAGCTCACCCCCAGTAGCGGGACATGAAGAGACCCAGTACTTC	CASSPPVAGHEETQYF
-	-	TRBV9	TRBJ1-4	TGTGCCAGCAGCCGTTCCGGGTCTAATGAAAAACTGTTTTTT	CASSRSGSNEKLFF
TRBD2	-	TRBV4-2	TRBJ2-3	TGTGCCAGCAGCCAACCGCGGGGGGGCCAAACAGATACGCAGTATTTT	CASSQPRGGQTDTQYF
-	few	TRBV5-1	TRBJ1-5	TGCGCCAGCGCCACTGAACCCTATAGCAATCAGCCCCAGCATTTT	CASATEPYSNQPQHF
TRBD2	once	TRBV14	TRBJ2-1	TGTGCCAGCAGCCTCGGGATAGCGGGAGCACCCTACAATGAGCAGTTCTTC	CASSLGIAGAPYNEQFF
TRBD1	-	TRBV7-3	TRBJ2-1	TGTGCCAGCAGCTTACCCGGACAGGCCTCCTACAATGAGCAGTTCTTC	CASSLPGQASYNEQFF
TRBD2	-	TRBV7-9	TRBJ2-7	TGTGCCAGCAGGGGGGGGTCCTACGAGCAGTACTTC	CASRGGSYEQYF
TRBD1	-	TRBV7-8	TRBJ1-3	TGTGCCAGCAGCTTAGAAGGGGACAGGGATGGAAACACCATATATTTT	CASSLEGDRDGNTIYF
-	-	TRBV5-4	TRBJ1-2	TGTGCCAGCAGCTTGGTTGGAGAGAACTATGGCTACACCTTC	CASSLVGENYGYTF
-	-	TRBV5-1	TRBJ1-4	TGCGCCAGCAGCTCTGGACGGGCAGGGGATGAAAAACTGTTTTTT	CASSSGRAGDEKLFF
TRBD1	-	TRBV30	TRBJ1-1	TGTGCCTGGAGTATTCGACAGGGAAACACTGAAGCTTTCTTT	CAWSIRQGNTEAFF
TRBD2	-	TRBV28	TRBJ2-7	TGTGCCAGCAAGCCACAGAGCGGGAGGCTGGGCGAGCAGTACTTC	CASKPQSGRLGEQYF
TRBD1	few	TRBV5-1	TRBJ2-1	TGCGCCAGCAGCCCGGGACAGGGCTATGAGCAGTTCTTC	CASSPGQGYEQFF
TRBD1	-	TRBV27	TRBJ2-7	TGTGCCAGCAGTTGGGACAGTTCTCCCTACGAGCAGTACTTC	CASSWDSSPYEQYF
TRBD1	-	TRBV30	TRBJ2-7	TGTGCCAGCTCAAGGACAGGGGCCTACGAGCAGTACTTC	CASSRTGAYEQYF
-	-	TRBV9	TRBJ2-7	TGTGCCAGCAGCGCCTCCCTGGGGGAGCGGGACGAGCAGTACTTC	CASSASLGERDEQYF
TRBD1	once	TRBV2	TRBJ1-5	TGTGCCAGCAGCGCAGACAGGGGGATGGGTCAGCCCCAGCATTTT	CASSADRGMGQPQHF
-	-	TRBV29-1	TRBJ2-1	TGCAGCGTCGGCGACAGAGAGCAGTTCTTC	CSVGDREQFF
TRBD1	-	TRBV28	TRBJ1-6	TGTGCCAGCAGTTTGACAGGGGGAAACTCACCCCTCCACTTT	CASSLTGGNSPLHF
-	-	TRBV10-3	TRBJ2-7	TGTGCCATCAGTGAGTCTACTTCGGGGGACGAGCAGTACTTC	CAISESTSGDEQYF
TRBD2	few	TRBV7-2	TRBJ2-7	TGTGCCAGCACCGTTGGGACTAGCTTCTACGAGCAGTACTTC	CASTVGTSFYEQYF
-	-	TRBV9	TRBJ1-5	TGTGCCAGCAGCCTGCAGGATAGCAATCAGCCCCAGCATTTT	CASSLQDSNQPQHF
TRBD1	-	TRBV2	TRBJ1-4	TGTGCCAGCATCCGGGACAGGGGCGAAAAACTGTTTTTT	CASIRDRGEKLFF
-	-	TRBV4-3	TRBJ2-1	TGCGCCAGCAGCCAAGAGGGCTTGACCTACAATGAGCAGTTCTTC	CASSQEGLTYNEQFF
-	few	TRBV12-5	TRBJ2-3	TGTGCTAGCCAGGGAATAGCAGATACGCAGTATTTT	CASQGIADTQYF
TRBD2	-	TRBV18	TRBJ2-1	TGTGCCAGCTCACTAGCGGGAGGGGTCAATGAGCAGTTCTTC	CASSLAGGVNEQFF
TRBD2	-	TRBV10-3	TRBJ2-7	TGTGCCATCAGTCCGGGACTAGGCTACGAGCAGTACTTC	CAISPGLGYEQYF
-	-	TRBV9	TRBJ1-3	TGTGCCAGCAGCGAAGGACAGACCTCTGGAAACACCATATATTTT	CASSEGQTSGNTIYF
-	-	TRBV19	TRBJ2-3	TGTGCCAGTAGCTCCGGTCCGTCTCGCACAGATACGCAGTATTTT	CASSSGPSRTDTQYF
-	-	TRBV6-6	TRBJ2-6	TGTGCCAGCAGCGAAACAGGGTCTGGGGCCAACGTCCTGACTTTC	CASSETGSGANVLTF
TRBD2	-	TRBV5-4	TRBJ2-1	TGTGCCAGCAGGGGTTGGGGGGGTGATAATGAGCAGTTCTTC	CASRGWGGDNEQFF
-	-	TRBV18	TRBJ2-3	TGTGCCAGCTCACCACCGGGGCCAGATACGCAGTATTTT	CASSPPGPDTQYF
-	-	TRBV7-3	TRBJ2-5	TGTGCCAGCAGCCCCGCACCGAGAGAGACCCAGTACTTC	CASSPAPRETQYF
-	-	TRBV11-2	TRBJ2-7	TGTGCCAGCAGCTTAGTAAGGGGCCTCCTCTTC	CASSLVRGLLF